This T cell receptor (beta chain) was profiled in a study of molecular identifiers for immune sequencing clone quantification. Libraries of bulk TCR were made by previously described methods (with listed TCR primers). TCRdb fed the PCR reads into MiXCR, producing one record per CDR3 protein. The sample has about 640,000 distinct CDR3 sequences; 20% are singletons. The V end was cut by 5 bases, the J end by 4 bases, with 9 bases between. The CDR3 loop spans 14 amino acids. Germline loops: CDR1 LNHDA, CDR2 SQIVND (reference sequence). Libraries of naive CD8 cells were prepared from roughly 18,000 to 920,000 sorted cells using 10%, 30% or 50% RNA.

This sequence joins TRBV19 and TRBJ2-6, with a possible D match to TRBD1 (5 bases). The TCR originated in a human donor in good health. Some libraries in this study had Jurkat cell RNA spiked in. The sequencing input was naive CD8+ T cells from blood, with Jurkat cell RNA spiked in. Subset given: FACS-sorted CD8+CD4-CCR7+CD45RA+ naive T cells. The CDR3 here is CASSPGLGANVLTF. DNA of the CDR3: TGTGCCAGTAGTCCAGGGCTCGGGGCCAACGTCCTGACTTTC. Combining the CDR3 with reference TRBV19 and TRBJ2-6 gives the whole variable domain DGGITQSPKYLFRKEGQNVTLSCEQNLNHDAMYWYRQDPGQGLRLIYYSQIVNDFQKGDIAEGYSVSREKKESFPLTVTSAQKNPTAFYLCASSPGLGANVLTFGAGSRLTVL.